These T cell receptor beta chains were read from a single sample in a study of blood T cell repertoires in COVID-19. Using immunoSEQ multiplex PCR, the repertoire was profiled, and TCRdb retains in-frame clones only, with some absent. The data show about 210,000 clones, more than 70% seen once. The source material was PBMCs or T cells enriched from blood (not recorded which). The receptors stem from a man younger than 40 with acute COVID-19. Each CDR3 is given with its conserved first and last residue. D genes are given only for firm matches. Size values are once, few and many counts, or a class for expanded clones, and some rows have none.

d_gene: .
v_gene: TRBV7-9
abundance: .
j_gene: TRBJ1-1
CDR3aa: CASSSLSRDMNTEAFF
CDR3nt: TGTGCCAGCAGCTCCCTGTCTCGGGACATGAACACTGAAGCTTTCTTT

d_gene: .
v_gene: TRBV5-3
abundance: .
j_gene: TRBJ1-1
CDR3aa: CARSLEAHSGTEAFF
CDR3nt: TGTGCCAGAAGCTTGGAGGCCCACAGCGGGACTGAAGCTTTCTTT

d_gene: TRBD2
v_gene: TRBV7-2
abundance: .
j_gene: TRBJ2-7
CDR3aa: CASSSGPPAGEQYF
CDR3nt: TGTGCCAGCAGCTCGGGACCTCCAGCGGGGGAGCAGTACTTC

d_gene: TRBD1
v_gene: TRBV6-5
abundance: .
j_gene: TRBJ1-5
CDR3aa: CASSSDRGSNQPQHF
CDR3nt: TGTGCCAGCAGTTCAGACAGGGGTAGCAATCAGCCCCAGCATTTT

d_gene: .
v_gene: TRBV6-5
abundance: .
j_gene: TRBJ1-2
CDR3aa: CASADSVATGGYTF
CDR3nt: TGTGCCAGCGCCGACTCGGTGGCTACGGGTGGCTACACCTTC

d_gene: .
v_gene: TRBV10-3
abundance: .
j_gene: TRBJ2-7
CDR3aa: CAISAGQKPWEQYF
CDR3nt: TGTGCCATCAGCGCGGGACAGAAACCATGGGAGCAGTACTTC

d_gene: TRBD2
v_gene: TRBV9
abundance: .
j_gene: TRBJ2-1
CDR3aa: CASSPGLVETEQFF
CDR3nt: TGTGCCAGCAGCCCGGGACTAGTCGAAACTGAGCAGTTCTTC

d_gene: TRBD2
v_gene: TRBV19
abundance: .
j_gene: TRBJ2-1
CDR3aa: CASRPSGGSYNEQFF
CDR3nt: TGTGCCAGTAGACCTAGCGGGGGATCCTACAATGAGCAGTTCTTC

d_gene: TRBD2
v_gene: TRBV5-1
abundance: .
j_gene: TRBJ2-5
CDR3aa: CASSPGRTSGGQETQYF
CDR3nt: TGCGCCAGCAGCCCCGGCAGGACTAGCGGGGGGCAAGAGACCCAGTACTTC

d_gene: TRBD1
v_gene: TRBV6-5
abundance: .
j_gene: TRBJ1-6
CDR3aa: CASSTRDRNSPLHF
CDR3nt: TGTGCCAGCAGTACCCGGGACAGGAATTCACCCCTCCACTTT

d_gene: TRBD2
v_gene: TRBV5-1
abundance: .
j_gene: TRBJ2-1
CDR3aa: CASSPQASGVFAEQFF
CDR3nt: TGCGCCAGCAGCCCTCAGGCTAGCGGGGTCTTTGCTGAGCAGTTCTTC

d_gene: .
v_gene: TRBV2
abundance: .
j_gene: TRBJ1-6
CDR3aa: CARFREPLPADDSPLHF
CDR3nt: TGTGCCAGATTTCGGGAACCACTACCGGCGGATGATTCACCCCTCCACTTT

d_gene: TRBD1
v_gene: TRBV7-6
abundance: .
j_gene: TRBJ2-2
CDR3aa: CASSSKLTGVVTGELFF
CDR3nt: TGTGCCAGCAGCTCTAAACTGACAGGGGTGGTCACCGGGGAGCTGTTTTTT

d_gene: .
v_gene: TRBV4-1
abundance: .
j_gene: TRBJ1-1
CDR3aa: CASSLIYSTDTEAFF
CDR3nt: TGCGCCAGCAGCCTAATCTATAGTACAGACACTGAAGCTTTCTTT

d_gene: .
v_gene: TRBV3-1/TRBV3-2
abundance: .
j_gene: TRBJ1-2
CDR3aa: CASSQDQGRAYGYTF
CDR3nt: TGTGCCAGCAGCCAAGATCAGGGCAGGGCTTATGGCTACACCTTC

d_gene: .
v_gene: TRBV5-1
abundance: .
j_gene: TRBJ2-7
CDR3aa: CASRTLSYEQYF
CDR3nt: TGCGCCAGTAGGACACTCTCCTACGAGCAGTACTTC

d_gene: TRBD2
v_gene: TRBV5-1
abundance: .
j_gene: TRBJ2-5
CDR3aa: CASSLRTSGVQETQYF
CDR3nt: TGCGCCAGCAGCCTAAGGACTAGCGGGGTCCAAGAGACCCAGTACTTC

d_gene: .
v_gene: TRBV6-1
abundance: .
j_gene: TRBJ2-1
CDR3aa: CASSEDRRSHQFF
CDR3nt: TGTGCCAGCAGTGAAGATAGGCGGAGTCACCAGTTCTTC

d_gene: .
v_gene: TRBV10-3
abundance: .
j_gene: TRBJ1-1
CDR3aa: CATGVGGAKTEAFF
CDR3nt: TGTGCCACTGGGGTCGGGGGGGCCAAAACTGAAGCTTTCTTT

d_gene: TRBD1
v_gene: TRBV18
abundance: .
j_gene: TRBJ2-7
CDR3aa: CASSPIDRGAGQYF
CDR3nt: TGTGCCAGCTCACCCATTGACAGGGGCGCTGGGCAGTACTTC

d_gene: .
v_gene: TRBV18
abundance: .
j_gene: TRBJ1-1
CDR3aa: CASSPQGLLSTTEAFF
CDR3nt: TGTGCCAGCTCACCTCAGGGGTTACTCTCAACCACTGAAGCTTTCTTT

d_gene: TRBD1
v_gene: TRBV2
abundance: few
j_gene: TRBJ2-1
CDR3aa: CATQPYRGYYNEQFF
CDR3nt: TGTGCCACCCAGCCATACAGGGGTTACTACAATGAGCAGTTCTTC

d_gene: .
v_gene: TRBV4-1
abundance: .
j_gene: TRBJ1-5
CDR3aa: CASSQDPNSQPQHF
CDR3nt: TGCGCCAGCAGCCAAGATCCGAATAGTCAGCCCCAGCATTTT

d_gene: TRBD1
v_gene: TRBV5-4
abundance: .
j_gene: TRBJ1-4
CDR3aa: CATAQGATNEKLFF
CDR3nt: TGTGCCACCGCGCAGGGGGCGACTAATGAAAAACTGTTTTTT

d_gene: .
v_gene: TRBV21-1
abundance: .
j_gene: TRBJ1-2
CDR3aa: CASSSLNRGLLYGYTF
CDR3nt: TGTGCCAGCAGCAGTTTAAACAGGGGGCTCCTCTATGGCTACACCTTC

d_gene: TRBD2
v_gene: TRBV3-1/TRBV3-2
abundance: .
j_gene: TRBJ2-2
CDR3aa: CASSQASGVGELFF
CDR3nt: TGTGCCAGCAGCCAAGCTAGCGGCGTCGGGGAGCTGTTTTTT

d_gene: .
v_gene: TRBV11-2
abundance: many
j_gene: TRBJ2-1
CDR3aa: CASSLDDSLAFWDEQFF
CDR3nt: TGTGCCAGCAGCTTAGACGACTCACTAGCATTTTGGGATGAGCAGTTCTTC